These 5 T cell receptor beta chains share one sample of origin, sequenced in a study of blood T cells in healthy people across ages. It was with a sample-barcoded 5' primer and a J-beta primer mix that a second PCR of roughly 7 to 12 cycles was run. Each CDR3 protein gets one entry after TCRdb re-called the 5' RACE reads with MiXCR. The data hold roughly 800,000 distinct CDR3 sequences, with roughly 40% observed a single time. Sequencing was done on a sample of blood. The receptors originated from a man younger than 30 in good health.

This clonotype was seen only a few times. CDR3 nucleotide sequence: TGCGCCAGCAGTTTACAGGGAAGGTCCTACAATGAGCAGTTCTTC. It codes for CASSLQGRSYNEQFF. The rearrangement uses TRBV5-1 and TRBJ2-1; perhaps TRBD1 as D (6 bases). The CDR3 is 15 residues long. V was cut by 5 bases and J by 1 base, with 13 bases left in between. Germline V gene sequence: CDR1 SGHRS, CDR2 YFSETQ.

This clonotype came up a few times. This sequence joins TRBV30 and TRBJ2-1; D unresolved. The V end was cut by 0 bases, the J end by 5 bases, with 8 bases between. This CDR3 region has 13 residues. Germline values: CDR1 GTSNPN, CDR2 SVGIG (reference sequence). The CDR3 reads CAWSVYLNNEQFF. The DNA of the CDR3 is TGTGCCTGGAGTGTATACCTCAACAATGAGCAGTTCTTC. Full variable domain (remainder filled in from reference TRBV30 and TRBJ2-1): SQTIHQWPATLVQPVGSPLSLECTVEGTSNPNLYWYRQAAGRGLQLLFYSVGIGQISSEVPQNLSASRPQDRQFILSSKKLLLSDSGFYLCAWSVYLNNEQFFGPGTRLTVL.

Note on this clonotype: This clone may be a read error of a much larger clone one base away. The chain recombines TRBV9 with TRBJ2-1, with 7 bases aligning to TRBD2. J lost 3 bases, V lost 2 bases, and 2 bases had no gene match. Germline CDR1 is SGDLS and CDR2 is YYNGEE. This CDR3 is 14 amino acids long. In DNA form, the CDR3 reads TGTGCCAGCAGCGTCGGGACTAACTACAATGAGCAGTTCTTC. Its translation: CASSVGTNYNEQFF.

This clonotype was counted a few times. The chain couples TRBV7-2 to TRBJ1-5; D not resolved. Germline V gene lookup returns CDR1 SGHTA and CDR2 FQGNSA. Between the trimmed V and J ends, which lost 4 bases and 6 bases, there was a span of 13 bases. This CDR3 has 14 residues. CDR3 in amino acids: CASSYRQDLQPQHF. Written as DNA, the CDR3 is TGTGCCAGCAGCTACCGACAAGACCTTCAGCCCCAGCATTTT.

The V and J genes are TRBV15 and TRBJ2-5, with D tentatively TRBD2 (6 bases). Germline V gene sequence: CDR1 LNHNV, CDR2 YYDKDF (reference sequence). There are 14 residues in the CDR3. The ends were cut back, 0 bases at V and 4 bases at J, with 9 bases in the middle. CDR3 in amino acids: CATSRDRGIETQYF. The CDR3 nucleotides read TGTGCCACCAGCAGAGATCGGGGGATAGAGACCCAGTACTTC.